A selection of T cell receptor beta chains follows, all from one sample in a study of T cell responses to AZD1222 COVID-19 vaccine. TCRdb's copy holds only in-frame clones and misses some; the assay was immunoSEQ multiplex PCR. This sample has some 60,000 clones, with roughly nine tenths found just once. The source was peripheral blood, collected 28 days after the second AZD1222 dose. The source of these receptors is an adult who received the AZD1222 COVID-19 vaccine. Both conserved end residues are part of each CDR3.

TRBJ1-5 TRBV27 CASSSRGLGNQPQHF
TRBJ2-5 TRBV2 CASSERRSQETQYF
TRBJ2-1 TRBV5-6 CASSLAGAGGAEQFF
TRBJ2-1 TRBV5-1 CASSLGDREHEQFF
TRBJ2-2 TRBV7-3 CASSLETSDRFF
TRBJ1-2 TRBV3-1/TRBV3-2 CASRHQGGYGYTF
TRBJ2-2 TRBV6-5 CASRAGPNTGELFF
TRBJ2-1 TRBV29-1 CSVERGGNSYNEQFF
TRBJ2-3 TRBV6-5 CASGRIDTQYF
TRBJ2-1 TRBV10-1 CASGDRANEQFF
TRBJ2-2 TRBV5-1 CASTPGTSGRAGGELFF
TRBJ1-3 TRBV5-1 CASSHRQGEAGNTIYF
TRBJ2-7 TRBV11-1 CASTWGKTGQTYEQYF
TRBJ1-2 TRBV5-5 CASSNGTAHGYTF
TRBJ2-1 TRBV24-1 CATSDFYSSNEQFF
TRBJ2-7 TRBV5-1 CASSLDFNREEQYF
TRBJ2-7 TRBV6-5 CASSYETTSGTYEQYF
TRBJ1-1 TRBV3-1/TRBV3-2 CASSQMGWNTEAFF
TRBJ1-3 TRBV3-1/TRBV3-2 CASSHGTGEQYF
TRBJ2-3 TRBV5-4 CASTQFGSGEDTQYF
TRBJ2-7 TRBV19 CASSSLGSYEQYF
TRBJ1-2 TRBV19 CASSPPYYGYTF
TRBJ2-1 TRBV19 CASSPGRISYNEQFF
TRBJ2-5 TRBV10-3 CAIQGPAQETQYF
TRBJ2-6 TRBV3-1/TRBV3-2 CASSHQGQGVGGANVLTF
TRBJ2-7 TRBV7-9 CASSLVGGTGGPLDYEQYF
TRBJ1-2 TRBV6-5 CASSSNGVDGYTF
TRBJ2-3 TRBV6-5 CASSSQSGDTQYF
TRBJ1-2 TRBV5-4 CASSLIGAASYGYTF
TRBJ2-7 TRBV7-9 CASSLTSGGDEQYF